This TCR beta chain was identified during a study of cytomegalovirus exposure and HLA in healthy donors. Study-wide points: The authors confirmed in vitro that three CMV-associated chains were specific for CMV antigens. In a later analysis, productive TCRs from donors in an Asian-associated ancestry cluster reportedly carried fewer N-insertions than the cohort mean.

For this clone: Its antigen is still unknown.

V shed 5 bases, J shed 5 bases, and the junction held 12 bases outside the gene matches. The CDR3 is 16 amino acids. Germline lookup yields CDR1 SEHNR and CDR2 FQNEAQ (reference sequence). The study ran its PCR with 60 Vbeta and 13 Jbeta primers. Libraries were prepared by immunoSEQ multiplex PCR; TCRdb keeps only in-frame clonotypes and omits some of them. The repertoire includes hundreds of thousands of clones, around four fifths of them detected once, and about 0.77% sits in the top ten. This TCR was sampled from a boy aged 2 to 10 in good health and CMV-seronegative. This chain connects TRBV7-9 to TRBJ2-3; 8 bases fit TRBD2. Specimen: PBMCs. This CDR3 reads CASSGLSGSAGDTQYF. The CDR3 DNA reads TGTGCCAGCAGCGGTCTCAGCGGGAGTGCTGGAGATACGCAGTATTTT.